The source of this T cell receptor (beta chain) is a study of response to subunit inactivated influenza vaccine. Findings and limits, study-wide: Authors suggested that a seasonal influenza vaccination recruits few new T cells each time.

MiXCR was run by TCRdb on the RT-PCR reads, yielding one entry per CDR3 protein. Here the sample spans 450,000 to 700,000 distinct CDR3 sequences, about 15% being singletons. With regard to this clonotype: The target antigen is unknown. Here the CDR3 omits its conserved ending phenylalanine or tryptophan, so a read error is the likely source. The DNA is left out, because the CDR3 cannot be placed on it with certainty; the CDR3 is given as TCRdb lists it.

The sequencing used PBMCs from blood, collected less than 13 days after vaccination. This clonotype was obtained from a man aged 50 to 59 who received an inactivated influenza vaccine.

The CDR3 reads CASSLPRV. This chain joins TRBV27 and TRBJ2-3. The CDR3 length is 8 residues, termini included. Germline CDR1 and CDR2: MNHEY and SMNVEV (reference sequence).